This is a list of T cell receptor beta chains from one sample in a study of neoadjuvant anti-PD-1 for oral cavity cancer. Assay used: immunoSEQ multiplex PCR; TCRdb lists only in-frame clones, some missing. This sample yields around 21,000 clones, of which more than 40% are seen a single time; 40% belongs to the top ten. This specimen consisted of tumor tissue, obtained after nivolumab (anti-PD-1) treatment. The receptors were sampled from a person aged 40 to 85 with oral cavity squamous cell carcinoma. Both conserved end residues are part of each CDR3. A D gene is named only where the DNA matches it firmly. The size of a clone is reported for some rows only, either as once, few or many, or as a class for expanded clones.

>NA|NA|TRBV2|12|TRBJ1-1
TGTGCCAGCAGACAGGAGAACACTGAAGCTTTCTTT
CASRQENTEAFF
>few|TRBD1|TRBV19|17|TRBJ1-2
TGTGCCAGTAGTCAAACCCGTTCGACAGGGGGCCAATATGGCTACACCTTC
CASSQTRSTGGQYGYTF
>NA|TRBD2|TRBV5-5|17|TRBJ2-3
TGTGCCAGCAGCCTGGGACTAGCGGCCACTAGCACAGATACGCAGTATTTT
CASSLGLAATSTDTQYF
>many|NA|TRBV30|12|TRBJ1-1
TGTGCCTGGAGTGGGGGGAACACTGAAGCTTTCTTT
CAWSGGNTEAFF
>once|NA|TRBV5-1|15|TRBJ2-2
TGCGCCAGCAGTTCGGGGACGGCAAACACCGGGGAGCTGTTTTTT
CASSSGTANTGELFF
>once|NA|TRBV4-2|16|TRBJ2-1
TGTGCCAGCAGCCAATGGGCGGGGGCTTCATACAATGAGCAGTTCTTC
CASSQWAGASYNEQFF
>NA|TRBD1|TRBV7-2|16|TRBJ1-4
TGTGCCAGCAGCTTGGGACAGGGAGTTTATACTGAAAAACTGTTTTTT
CASSLGQGVYTEKLFF
>once|NA|TRBV7-8|16|TRBJ2-7
TGTGCCAGCAGCTCATTTCGGGGCCAAAGGATCTACGAGCAGTACTTC
CASSSFRGQRIYEQYF
>NA|NA|TRBV13|15|TRBJ1-1
TGTGCCAGCAGCTTAAGGGGAAATTCAAACACTGAAGCTTTCTTT
CASSLRGNSNTEAFF
>NA|NA|TRBV9|11|TRBJ2-7
TGTGCCAGCAGCGTGGGGTACGAGCAGTACTTC
CASSVGYEQYF
>NA|TRBD1|TRBV29-1|14|TRBJ1-2
TGCAGCGTGTCGGGACAGGAGAAAAACTATGGCTACACCTTC
CSVSGQEKNYGYTF